This T cell receptor beta chain appears in the sequencing data of a study of blood T cell repertoires in COVID-19. For the study at large: Samples of COVID-19 (acute and convalescent) were obtained from the United States, Italy and Spain. The analysed material was cDNA or gDNA that came from T cells, B-cell-depleted T cells, or PBMCs.

The authors' processing: Amplification of reference gene primers provided the estimated nucleated cell counts. Only in-frame clones appear in the TCRdb table, and some are missing; sequencing was by immunoSEQ multiplex PCR. V, J and clone size derive from that table, while D and trimming were established from the DNA sequence. The sample includes roughly 170,000 clones, about 87% seen only once; the top ten take roughly 0.9%. The length of the CDR3 is 14 residues. V usage is TRBV12-2 and J usage is TRBJ1-2. TRBV12-2 is described as a pseudogene. This sequence originates from a woman aged 18-29 years who had recovered from COVID-19. Sequencing used peripheral blood. CDR3 in DNA: TGTGCAAGTCGCTTAGCTTCCGTTAACTATGGCTACACCTTC. Encoded protein: CASRLASVNYGYTF.